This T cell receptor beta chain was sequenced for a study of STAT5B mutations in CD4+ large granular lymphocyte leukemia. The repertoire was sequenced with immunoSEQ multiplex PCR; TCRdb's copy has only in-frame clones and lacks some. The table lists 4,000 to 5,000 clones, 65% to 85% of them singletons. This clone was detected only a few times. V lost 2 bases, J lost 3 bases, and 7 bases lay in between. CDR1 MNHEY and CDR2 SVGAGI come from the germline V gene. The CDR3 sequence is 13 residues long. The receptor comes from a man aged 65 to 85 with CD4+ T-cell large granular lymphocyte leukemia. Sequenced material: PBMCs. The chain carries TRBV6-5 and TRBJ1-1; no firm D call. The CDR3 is CASSYALDTEAFF. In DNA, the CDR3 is TGTGCCAGCAGTTACGCCTTGGACACTGAAGCTTTCTTT.